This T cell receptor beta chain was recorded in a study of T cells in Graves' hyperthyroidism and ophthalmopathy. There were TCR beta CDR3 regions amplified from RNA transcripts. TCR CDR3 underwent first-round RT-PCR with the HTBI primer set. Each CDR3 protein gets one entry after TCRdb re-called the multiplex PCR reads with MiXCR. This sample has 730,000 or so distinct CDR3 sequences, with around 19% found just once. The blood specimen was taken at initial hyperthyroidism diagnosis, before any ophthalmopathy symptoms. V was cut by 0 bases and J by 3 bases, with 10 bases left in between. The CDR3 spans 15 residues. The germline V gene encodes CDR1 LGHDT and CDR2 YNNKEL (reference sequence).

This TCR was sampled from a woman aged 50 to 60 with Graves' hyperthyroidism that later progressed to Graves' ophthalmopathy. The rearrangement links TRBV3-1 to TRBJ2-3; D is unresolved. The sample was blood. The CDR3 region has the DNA TGTGCCAGCAGCCAAGATCGTCTACCAACAGATACGCAGTATTTT. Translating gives CASSQDRLPTDTQYF.